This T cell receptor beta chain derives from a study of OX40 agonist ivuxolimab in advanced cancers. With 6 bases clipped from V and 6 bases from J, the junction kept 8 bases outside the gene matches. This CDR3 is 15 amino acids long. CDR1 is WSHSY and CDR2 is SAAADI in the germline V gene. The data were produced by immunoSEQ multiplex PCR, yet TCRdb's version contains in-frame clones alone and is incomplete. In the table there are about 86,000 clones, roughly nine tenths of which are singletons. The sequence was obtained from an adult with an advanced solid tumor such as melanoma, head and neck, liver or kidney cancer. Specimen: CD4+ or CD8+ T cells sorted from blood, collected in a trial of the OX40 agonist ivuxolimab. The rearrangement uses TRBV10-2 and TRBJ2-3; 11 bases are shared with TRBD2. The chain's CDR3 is CASSLLAGVGDTQYF. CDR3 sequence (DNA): TGCGCCAGCAGCTTACTAGCGGGAGTGGGGGATACGCAGTATTTT.